The clone carrying this T cell receptor (beta chain) came up once. Antigen: not known. This record belongs to a study of cytomegalovirus exposure and HLA in healthy donors. Clones were read by immunoSEQ multiplex PCR, and TCRdb kept only the in-frame ones, dropping some. Of over 150,000 clones in the sample, 96% were seen once. Points from the study as a whole: Specificity for CMV antigens was confirmed in vitro for a few of the CMV-associated chains. In the roughly 130 validation repertoires, a later analysis found that first-cohort TCR clusters tended to co-occur.

The sequenced material came from PBMCs. This TCR derives from a woman younger than 30 in good health and CMV-seronegative.

CDR3 sequence: CAWTSGSYNSPLHF. The CDR3, as DNA: TGTGCCTGGACTTCGGGCTCCTATAATTCACCCCTCCACTTT. This rearrangement joins TRBV30 to TRBJ1-6; no definite D call. The V end was cut by 4 bases, the J end by 0 bases, with 7 bases between. This CDR3 is 14 amino acids long. Germline assignment: CDR1 GTSNPN and CDR2 SVGIG (reference sequence).